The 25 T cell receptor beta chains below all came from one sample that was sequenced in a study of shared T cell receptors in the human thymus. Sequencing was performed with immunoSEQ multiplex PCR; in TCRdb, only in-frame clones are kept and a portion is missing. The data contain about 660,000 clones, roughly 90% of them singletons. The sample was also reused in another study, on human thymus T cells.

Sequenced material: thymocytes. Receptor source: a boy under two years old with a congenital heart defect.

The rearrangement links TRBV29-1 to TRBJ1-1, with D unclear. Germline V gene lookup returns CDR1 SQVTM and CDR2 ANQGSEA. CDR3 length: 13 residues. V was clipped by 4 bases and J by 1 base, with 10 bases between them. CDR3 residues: CSVVGSRNTEAFF. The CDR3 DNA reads TGCAGCGTTGTAGGGAGTCGGAACACTGAAGCTTTCTTT.

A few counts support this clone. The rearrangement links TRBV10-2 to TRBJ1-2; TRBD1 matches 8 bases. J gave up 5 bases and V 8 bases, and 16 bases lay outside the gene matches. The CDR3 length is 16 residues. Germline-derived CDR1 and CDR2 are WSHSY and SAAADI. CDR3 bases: TGCGCCAGCCTTGGACAGGGAGGGCGGATTACTTATGGCTACACCTTC. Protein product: CASLGQGGRITYGYTF.

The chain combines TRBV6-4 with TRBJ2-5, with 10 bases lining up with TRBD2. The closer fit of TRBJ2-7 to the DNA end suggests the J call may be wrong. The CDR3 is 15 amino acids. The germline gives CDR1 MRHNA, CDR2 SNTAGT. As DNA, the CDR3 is TGTGCCAGCAGTGAAGGCGCTAGCGGGAGTTACGAGCAGTACTTC. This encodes CASSEGASGSYEQYF.

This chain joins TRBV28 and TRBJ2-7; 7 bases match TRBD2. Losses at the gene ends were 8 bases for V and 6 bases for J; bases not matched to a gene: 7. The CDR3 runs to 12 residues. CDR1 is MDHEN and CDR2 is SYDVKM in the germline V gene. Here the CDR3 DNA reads TGTGCCAGCGGCCTGCGGGGGACCGAGCAGTACTTC. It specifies CASGLRGTEQYF. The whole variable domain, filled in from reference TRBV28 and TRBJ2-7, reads DVKVTQSSRYLVKRTGEKVFLECVQDMDHENMFWYRQDPGLGLRLIYFSYDVKMKEKGDIPEGYSVSREKKERFSLILESASTNQTSMYLCASGLRGTEQYFGPGTRLTVT.

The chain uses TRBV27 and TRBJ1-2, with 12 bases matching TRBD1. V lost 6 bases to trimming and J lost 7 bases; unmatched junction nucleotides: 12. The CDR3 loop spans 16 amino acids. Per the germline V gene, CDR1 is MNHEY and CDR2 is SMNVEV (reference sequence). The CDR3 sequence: CASSSRDRGRLGGYTF. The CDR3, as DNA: TGTGCCAGCAGCTCCCGGGACAGGGGGCGCTTAGGTGGCTACACCTTC.

The CDR3 loop reads CASSSTPTLGTAEAFF. As DNA, the CDR3 is TGTGCCAGCAGCTCTACACCAACCCTCGGGACTGCAGAAGCTTTCTTT. The V and J genes are TRBV7-9 and TRBJ1-1; TRBD1 might be the D (5 bases). Germline CDR1 and CDR2: SEHNR and FQNEAQ (reference sequence). This CDR3 is built from 16 residues. V lost 4 bases and J lost 8, with 23 bases in between.

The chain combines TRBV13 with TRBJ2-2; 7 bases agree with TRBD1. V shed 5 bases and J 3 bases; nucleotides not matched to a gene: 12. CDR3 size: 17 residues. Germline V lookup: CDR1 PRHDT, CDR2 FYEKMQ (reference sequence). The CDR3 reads CASSPALGGRYTGELFF. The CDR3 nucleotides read TGTGCCAGCAGCCCTGCCCTAGGGGGCAGGTACACCGGGGAGCTGTTTTTT.

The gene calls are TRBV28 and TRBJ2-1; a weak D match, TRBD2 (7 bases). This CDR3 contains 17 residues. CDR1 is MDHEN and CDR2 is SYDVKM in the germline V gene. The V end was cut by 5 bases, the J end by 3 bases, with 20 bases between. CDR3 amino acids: CASSRKREGGNYNEQFF. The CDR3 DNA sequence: TGTGCCAGCAGTCGGAAGCGGGAAGGGGGGAACTACAATGAGCAGTTCTTC.

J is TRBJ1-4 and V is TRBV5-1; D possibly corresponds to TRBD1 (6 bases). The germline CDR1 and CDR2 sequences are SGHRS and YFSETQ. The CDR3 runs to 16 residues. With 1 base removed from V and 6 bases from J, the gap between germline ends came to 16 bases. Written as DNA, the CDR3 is TGCGCCAGCAGCTTGAACCCAGGGGCGAGCGATGAAAAACTGTTTTTT. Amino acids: CASSLNPGASDEKLFF.

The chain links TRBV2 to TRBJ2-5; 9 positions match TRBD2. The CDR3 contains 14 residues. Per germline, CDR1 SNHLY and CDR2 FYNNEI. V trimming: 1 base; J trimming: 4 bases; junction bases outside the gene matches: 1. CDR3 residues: CASSEGGRGETQYF. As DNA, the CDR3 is TGTGCCAGCAGTGAAGGCGGGAGGGGAGAGACCCAGTACTTC.

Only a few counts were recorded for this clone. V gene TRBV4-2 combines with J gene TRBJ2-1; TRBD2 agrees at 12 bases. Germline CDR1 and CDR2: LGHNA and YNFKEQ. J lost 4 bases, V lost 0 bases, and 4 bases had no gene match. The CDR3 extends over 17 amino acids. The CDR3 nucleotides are TGTGCCAGCAGCCAAGATACTAGCGGGAGGTCGTACAATGAGCAGTTCTTC. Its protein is CASSQDTSGRSYNEQFF.

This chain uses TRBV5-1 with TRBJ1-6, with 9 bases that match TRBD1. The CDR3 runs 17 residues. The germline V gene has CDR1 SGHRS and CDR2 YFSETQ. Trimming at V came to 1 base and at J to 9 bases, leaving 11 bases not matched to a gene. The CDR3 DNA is TGCGCCAGCAGCTTGCGGGGTTCAGGACAGGGGAGTTCACCCCTCCACTTT. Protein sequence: CASSLRGSGQGSSPLHF.

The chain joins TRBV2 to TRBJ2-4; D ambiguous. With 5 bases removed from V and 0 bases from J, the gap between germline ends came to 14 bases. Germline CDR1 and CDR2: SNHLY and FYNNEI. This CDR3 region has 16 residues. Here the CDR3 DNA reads TGTGCCAGCAGTCCTGGAGCCTTAGAAGCCAAAAACATTCAGTACTTC. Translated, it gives CASSPGALEAKNIQYF. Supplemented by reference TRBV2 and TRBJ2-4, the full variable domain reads EPEVTQTPSHQVTQMGQEVILRCVPISNHLYFYWYRQILGQKVEFLVSFYNNEISEKSEIFDDQFSVERPDGSNFTLKIRSTKLEDSAMYFCASSPGALEAKNIQYFGAGTRLSVL.

The CDR3 loop reads CASGAFSSYEQYF. CDR3 in DNA: TGTGCCAGCGGGGCCTTCTCCTCCTACGAGCAGTACTTC. The gene calls are TRBV28 and TRBJ2-7; D possibly corresponds to TRBD1 (5 bases). Germline V gives CDR1 MDHEN, CDR2 SYDVKM. The V end was cut by 8 bases, the J end by 0 bases, with 11 bases between. CDR3 length equals 13 residues. The whole variable domain, filled in from reference TRBV28 and TRBJ2-7, reads DVKVTQSSRYLVKRTGEKVFLECVQDMDHENMFWYRQDPGLGLRLIYFSYDVKMKEKGDIPEGYSVSREKKERFSLILESASTNQTSMYLCASGAFSSYEQYFGPGTRLTVT.

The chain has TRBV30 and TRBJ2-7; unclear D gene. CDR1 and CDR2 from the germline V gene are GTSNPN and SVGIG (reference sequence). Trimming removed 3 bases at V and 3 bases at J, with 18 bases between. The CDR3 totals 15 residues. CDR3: CAWRQSFLPYYEQYF. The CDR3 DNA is TGTGCCTGGAGACAGAGTTTTCTACCCTACTACGAGCAGTACTTC.

The chain's CDR3 is CASSQGGTEAFF. CDR3 nucleotide sequence: TGTGCCAGCAGCCAAGGGGGAACTGAAGCTTTCTTT. This chain connects TRBV7-2 to TRBJ1-1; TRBD1 might be the D (6 bases). Germline assignment: CDR1 SGHTA and CDR2 FQGNSA. The length of the CDR3 is 12 residues. Trimming pared 5 bases from V and 5 bases from J, leaving 9 bases between.

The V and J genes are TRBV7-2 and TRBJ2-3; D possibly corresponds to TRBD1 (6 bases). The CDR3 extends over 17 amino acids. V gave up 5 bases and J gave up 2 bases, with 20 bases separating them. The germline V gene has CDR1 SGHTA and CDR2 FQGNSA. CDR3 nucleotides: TGTGCCAGCAGCACTCACCACACAGGGAACTACACAGATACGCAGTATTTT. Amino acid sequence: CASSTHHTGNYTDTQYF.

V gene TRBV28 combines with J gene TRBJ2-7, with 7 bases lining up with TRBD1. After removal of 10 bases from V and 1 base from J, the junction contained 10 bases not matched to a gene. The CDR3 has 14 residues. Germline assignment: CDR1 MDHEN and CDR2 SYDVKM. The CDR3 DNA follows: TGTGCCACCAAGTCTAGGGGGCCGTCCTACGAGCAGTACTTC. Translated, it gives CATKSRGPSYEQYF. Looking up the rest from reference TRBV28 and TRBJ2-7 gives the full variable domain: DVKVTQSSRYLVKRTGEKVFLECVQDMDHENMFWYRQDPGLGLRLIYFSYDVKMKEKGDIPEGYSVSREKKERFSLILESASTNQTSMYLCATKSRGPSYEQYFGPGTRLTVT.

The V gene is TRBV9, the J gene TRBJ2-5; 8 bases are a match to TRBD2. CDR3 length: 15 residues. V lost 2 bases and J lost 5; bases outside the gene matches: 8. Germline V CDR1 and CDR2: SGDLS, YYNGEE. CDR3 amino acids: CASSVRTSRVETQYF. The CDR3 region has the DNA TGTGCCAGCAGCGTCCGGACTAGCCGGGTGGAGACCCAGTACTTC. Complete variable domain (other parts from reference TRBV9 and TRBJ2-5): DSGVTQTPKHLITATGQRVTLRCSPRSGDLSVYWYQQSLDQGLQFLIQYYNGEERAKGNILERFSAQQFPDLHSELNLSSLELGDSALYFCASSVRTSRVETQYFGPGTRLLVL.

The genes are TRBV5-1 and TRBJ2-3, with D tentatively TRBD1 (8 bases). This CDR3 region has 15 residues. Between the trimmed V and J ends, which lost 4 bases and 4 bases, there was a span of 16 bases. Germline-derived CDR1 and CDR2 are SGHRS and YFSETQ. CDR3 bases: TGCGCCAGCAGCGCAAGGACAGGGAGGGCAGATACGCAGTATTTT. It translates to CASSARTGRADTQYF.

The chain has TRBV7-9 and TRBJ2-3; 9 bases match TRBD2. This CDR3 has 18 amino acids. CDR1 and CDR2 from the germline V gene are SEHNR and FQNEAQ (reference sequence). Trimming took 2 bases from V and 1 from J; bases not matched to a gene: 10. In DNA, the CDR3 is TGTGCCAGCAGCTTACGGTCTAGCGGGGACCGGGGCACAGATACGCAGTATTTT. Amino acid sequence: CASSLRSSGDRGTDTQYF. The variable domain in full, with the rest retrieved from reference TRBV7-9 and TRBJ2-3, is DTGVSQNPRHKITKRGQNVTFRCDPISEHNRLYWYRQTLGQGPEFLTYFQNEAQLEKSRLLSDRFSAERPKGSFSTLEIQRTEQGDSAMYLCASSLRSSGDRGTDTQYFGPGTRLTVL.

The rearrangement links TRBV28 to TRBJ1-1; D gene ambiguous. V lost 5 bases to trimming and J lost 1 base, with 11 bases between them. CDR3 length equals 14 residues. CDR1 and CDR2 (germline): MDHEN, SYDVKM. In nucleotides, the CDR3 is TGTGCCAGCAGTCCGGCGGGAACGAACACTGAAGCTTTCTTT. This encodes CASSPAGTNTEAFF. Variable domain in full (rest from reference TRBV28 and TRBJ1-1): DVKVTQSSRYLVKRTGEKVFLECVQDMDHENMFWYRQDPGLGLRLIYFSYDVKMKEKGDIPEGYSVSREKKERFSLILESASTNQTSMYLCASSPAGTNTEAFFGQGTRLTVV.

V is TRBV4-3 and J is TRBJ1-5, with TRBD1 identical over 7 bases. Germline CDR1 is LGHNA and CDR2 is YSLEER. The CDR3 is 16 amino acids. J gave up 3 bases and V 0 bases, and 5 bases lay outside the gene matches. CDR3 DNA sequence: TGCGCCAGCAGCCAAGACCGGGACAGCCCCAATCAGCCCCAGCATTTT. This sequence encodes CASSQDRDSPNQPQHF.

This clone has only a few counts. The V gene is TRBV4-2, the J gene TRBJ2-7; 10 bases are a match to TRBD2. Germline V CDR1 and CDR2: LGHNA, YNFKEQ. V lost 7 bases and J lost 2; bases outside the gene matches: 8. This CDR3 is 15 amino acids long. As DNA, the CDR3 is TGTGCCAGCACCCGCCAAGCGGGAGGGCCCTACGAGCAGTACTTC. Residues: CASTRQAGGPYEQYF.

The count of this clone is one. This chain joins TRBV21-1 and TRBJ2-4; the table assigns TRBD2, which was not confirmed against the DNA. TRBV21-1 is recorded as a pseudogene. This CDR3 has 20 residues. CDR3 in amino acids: CASSPGPLAGGSSAKNIQYF. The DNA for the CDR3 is TGTGCCAGCAGCCCCGGTCCACTAGCGGGAGGTAGTTCTGCCAAAAACATTCAGTACTTC.